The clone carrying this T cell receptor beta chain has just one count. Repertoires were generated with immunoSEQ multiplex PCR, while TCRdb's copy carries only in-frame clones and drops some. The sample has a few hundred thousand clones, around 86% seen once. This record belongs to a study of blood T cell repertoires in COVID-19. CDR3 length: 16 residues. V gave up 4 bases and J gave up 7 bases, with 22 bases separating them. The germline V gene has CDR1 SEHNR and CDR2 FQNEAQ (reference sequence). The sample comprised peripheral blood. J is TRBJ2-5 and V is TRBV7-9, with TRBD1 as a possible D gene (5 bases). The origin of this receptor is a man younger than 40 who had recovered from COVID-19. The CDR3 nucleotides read TGTGCCAGCAGCTCCATAAAAATGACAGCACTGGGGACCCAGTACTTC. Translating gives CASSSIKMTALGTQYF.